The present T cell receptor beta chain was sequenced within a study of cytomegalovirus exposure and HLA in healthy donors. Findings of the study overall: Rare sequences made up most TCRs, while some public TCRs were found in many donors. In vitro testing confirmed a few CMV-associated chains as specific for CMV antigens. Associated with cytomegalovirus, according to the listing, were some 180 TCR beta chains.

The donors were members of the roughly 120-subject validation cohort (separate from the roughly 700-subject first cohort). Clones were sequenced by immunoSEQ multiplex PCR, and TCRdb holds only the in-frame ones, with some missing. The table lists hundreds of thousands of clones, 88% of them singletons. Comments on this clone: The antigen is unknown.

The receptor's source is a woman aged 18 to 35 in good health and CMV-seronegative. Material for sequencing was PBMCs.

As DNA, the CDR3 is TGCGCCAGCAGCCTCCAACCTGGGGAGGCCCAGTACTTC. Its translation: CASSLQPGEAQYF. This chain uses TRBV4-1 with TRBJ2-5; a weak D match, TRBD2 (6 bases). V was pared by 4 bases and J by 9 bases, with 15 bases between. This CDR3 comprises 13 residues. CDR1 MGHRA and CDR2 YSYEKL come from the germline V gene.